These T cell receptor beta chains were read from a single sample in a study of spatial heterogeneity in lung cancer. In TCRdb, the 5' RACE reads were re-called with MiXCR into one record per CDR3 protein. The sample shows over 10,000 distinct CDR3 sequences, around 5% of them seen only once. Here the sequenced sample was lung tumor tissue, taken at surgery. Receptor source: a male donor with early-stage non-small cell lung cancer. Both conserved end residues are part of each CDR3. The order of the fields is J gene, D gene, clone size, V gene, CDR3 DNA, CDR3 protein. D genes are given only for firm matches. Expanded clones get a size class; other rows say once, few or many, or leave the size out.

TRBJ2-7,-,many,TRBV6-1,TGTGCCAGCAGTGAGTCCAGGGCGTACGAGCAGTACTTC,CASSESRAYEQYF
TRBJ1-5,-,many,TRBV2,TGTGCCAGCAGTCCCGACAGACATAGCAATCAGCCCCAGCATTTT,CASSPDRHSNQPQHF
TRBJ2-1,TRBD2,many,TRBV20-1,TGCAGTGCTAGCTATTCTAGCGGTTACAATGAGCAGTTCTTC,CSASYSSGYNEQFF
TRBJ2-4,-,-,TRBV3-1,TGTGCCAGCAGCCATGGGCGGTTGCTTCAGTACTTC,CASSHGRLLQYF
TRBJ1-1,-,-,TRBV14,TGTGCCAGCAGCCAAGCGGGGCACCTACTGAACACTGAAGCTTTCTTT,CASSQAGHLLNTEAFF
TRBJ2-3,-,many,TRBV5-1,TGCGCCAGCAGCTTGCCCTCTAGCACAGATACGCAGTATTTT,CASSLPSSTDTQYF
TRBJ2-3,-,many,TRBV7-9,TGTGCCAGCGATACCCTAGCGCCTGGCACAGATACGCAGTATTTT,CASDTLAPGTDTQYF
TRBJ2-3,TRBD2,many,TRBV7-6,TGTGCCAGCAGCTTAGTCGGGACTAGCGACGGTAGCACAGATACGCAGTATTTT,CASSLVGTSDGSTDTQYF
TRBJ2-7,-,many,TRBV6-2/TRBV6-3,TGTGCCAGCAGTTACACGACAGGTTCCCGCTCGTACTTC,CASSYTTGSRSYF
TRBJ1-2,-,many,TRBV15,TGTGCCACCAGCAGAGATGTGCCGGGAATAATCGGTCGGGCCACTGGCTACACCTTC,CATSRDVPGIIGRATGYTF
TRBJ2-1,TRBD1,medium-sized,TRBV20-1,TGCAGTTGGGACAGGGAGTACAATGAGCAGTTCTTC,CSWDREYNEQFF
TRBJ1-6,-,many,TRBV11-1,TGTGCCAGCGGCCCCGATCTCAGGTCACCCCTCCACTTT,CASGPDLRSPLHF
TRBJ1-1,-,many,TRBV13,TGTGCCAGCAGCCCCCACGGAGGGGAGAACACTGAAGCTTTCTTT,CASSPHGGENTEAFF
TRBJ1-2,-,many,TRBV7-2,TGTGCCAGCAGCTTGAGCAGTTTAGCCTATGGCTACACCTTC,CASSLSSLAYGYTF
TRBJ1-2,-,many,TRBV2,TGTGCCAGCAGTGAGGGTAGGAAGGCTAACTATGGCTACACCTTC,CASSEGRKANYGYTF
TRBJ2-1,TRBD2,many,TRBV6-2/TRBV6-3,TGTGCCAGCACAGATACTATAGGGACTAGAACCTACAATGAGCAGTTCTTC,CASTDTIGTRTYNEQFF
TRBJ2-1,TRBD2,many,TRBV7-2,TGTGCCAGCAGCATAGCGGGGGGTACTTACAATGAGCAGTTCTTC,CASSIAGGTYNEQFF
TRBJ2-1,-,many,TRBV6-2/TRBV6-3,TGTGCCAGCTCCGCCAGGGTTTACAATGAGCAGTTCTTC,CASSARVYNEQFF
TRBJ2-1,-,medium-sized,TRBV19,TGTGCCAGTAGTATCGGCCAATACAATGAGCAGTTCTTC,CASSIGQYNEQFF
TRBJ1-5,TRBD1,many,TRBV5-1,TGCGCCAGCAGCCTGGGACAGCCCTTTGGGCCCCAGCATTTT,CASSLGQPFGPQHF
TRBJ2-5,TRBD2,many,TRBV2,TGTGCCAGCACCCGGGAGGCGGAGACCCAGTACTTC,CASTREAETQYF
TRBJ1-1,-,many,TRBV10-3,TGTGCCATCAGTGAAGAGGCACGCTTGAACACTGAAGCTTTCTTT,CAISEEARLNTEAFF
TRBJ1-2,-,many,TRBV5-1,TGCGCCAGCAGTTCCTCAACAGCCCTTAACTATGGCTACACCTTC,CASSSSTALNYGYTF
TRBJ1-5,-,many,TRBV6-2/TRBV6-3,TGTGCCAGCCGTTTCTCGGCACAGCCCCAGCATTTT,CASRFSAQPQHF
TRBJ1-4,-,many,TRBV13,TGTGCCAGCAGCGTGACCACCGGGGGATGGGGGCCAACTAATGAAAAACTGTTTTTT,CASSVTTGGWGPTNEKLFF
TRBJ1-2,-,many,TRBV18,TGTGCCAGCTCACCAGGGATATCTAACTATGGCTACACCTTC,CASSPGISNYGYTF
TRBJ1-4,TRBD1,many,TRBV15,TGTGCCACCAGCAGAGGGACAGGGTTTGCTGAAAAACTGTTTTTT,CATSRGTGFAEKLFF
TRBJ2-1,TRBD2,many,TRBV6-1,TGTGCCAGCGGATCTAGCGGGAGAATTTACAATGAGCAGTTCTTC,CASGSSGRIYNEQFF
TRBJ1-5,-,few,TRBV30,TGTGCCTGGAGTGTTGGGATTCGCAATCAGCCCCAGCATTTT,CAWSVGIRNQPQHF
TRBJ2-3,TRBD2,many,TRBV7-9,TGTGCCAGCAGCTTAGGACTAGCGGGAAAGGATACGCAGTATTTT,CASSLGLAGKDTQYF
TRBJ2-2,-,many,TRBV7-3,TGTGCCAGCAGCCGAGGGGGGAACCAGAACACCGGGGAGCTGTTTTTT,CASSRGGNQNTGELFF
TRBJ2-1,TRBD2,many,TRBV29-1,TGCAGCGTCGTAGATAGCGGGAGGGCCGACAATGAGCAGTTCTTC,CSVVDSGRADNEQFF
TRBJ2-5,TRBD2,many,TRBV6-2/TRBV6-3,TGTGCCAGCAAGAGTATCAGCGGGGGGCAAGAGACCCAGTACTTC,CASKSISGGQETQYF
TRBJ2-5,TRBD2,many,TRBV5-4,TGTGCCAGCAGCTTGTGGTCTAGCGGGAAAGAGACCCAGTACTTC,CASSLWSSGKETQYF
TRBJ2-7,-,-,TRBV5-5,TGTGCCAGCAGCTTGGACAGATCCTACGAGCAGTACTTC,CASSLDRSYEQYF
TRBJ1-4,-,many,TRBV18,TGTGCCAGCTCTTCTGGGCTCACCACTACGACACTGTTTTTT,CASSSGLTTTTLFF
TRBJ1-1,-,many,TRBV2,TGTGCCAGCAGTGAACCCAAGATGAACACTGAAGCTTTCTTT,CASSEPKMNTEAFF
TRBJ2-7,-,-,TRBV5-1,TGCGCCAGCAGCTTGATCCGGGGTAACGAGCAGTACTTC,CASSLIRGNEQYF
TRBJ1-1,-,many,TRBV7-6,TGTGCCAGCAGCTTAGTTGGCGGGTGGGTGGACACTGAAGCTTTCTTT,CASSLVGGWVDTEAFF
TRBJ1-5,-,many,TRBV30,TGTGCCTGGAGCTTTACAGAGAATCAGCCCCAGCATTTT,CAWSFTENQPQHF